One sample yielded the 30 T cell receptor beta chains listed below, sequenced in a study of shared clonotypes between healthy human individuals. The data were produced by immunoSEQ multiplex PCR, yet TCRdb's version contains in-frame clones alone and is incomplete. The data hold about 1 million clones, with around four fifths observed a single time. The sequenced sample was memory CD4+ T cells sorted from blood. Regarding subset: CD45RA-negative fraction. The receptors were sampled from a man aged 18 to 30 in good health.

This rearrangement joins TRBV2 to TRBJ2-7; 8 nucleotides line up with TRBD1. V lost 4 bases to trimming and J lost 5 bases; unmatched junction nucleotides: 4. In germline, CDR1 is SNHLY, CDR2 FYNNEI. The CDR3 is 13 amino acids. The CDR3 reads CASSGRTGNEQYF. The CDR3, as DNA: TGTGCCAGCAGTGGAAGGACAGGGAACGAGCAGTACTTC.

The rearrangement uses TRBV6-1 and TRBJ1-1; 8 bases are shared with TRBD1. This CDR3 is 15 amino acids long. From germline, CDR1 is MNHNS and CDR2 SASEGT. With 6 bases clipped from V and 5 bases from J, the junction kept 11 bases outside the gene matches. CDR3 loop: CASRDRDRGGTEAFF. The CDR3 coding sequence is TGTGCCAGCAGGGACCGCGACAGGGGCGGGACTGAAGCTTTCTTT.

J is TRBJ1-5 and V is TRBV18; no clear D gene. There are 14 residues in the CDR3. V dropped 4 bases and J dropped 1 base, with 8 bases sitting between them. Germline values: CDR1 KGHSH, CDR2 LQKENI. The CDR3 nucleotides are TGTGCCAGCTCACAACTAAAAAGCAATCAGCCCCAGCATTTT. Its translation is CASSQLKSNQPQHF.

The sample holds a few counts of this clone. The genes are TRBV5-1 and TRBJ1-2, with a possible D match to TRBD1 (5 bases). The germline gives CDR1 SGHRS, CDR2 YFSETQ. The V end was cut by 0 bases, the J end by 7 bases, with 10 bases between. The CDR3 is 13 residues long. CDR3 in amino acids: CASSLVQDAGYTF. The CDR3 nucleotides are TGCGCCAGCAGCTTGGTACAGGACGCTGGCTACACCTTC.

In its sample, this clone was seen once. V is TRBV20-1 and J is TRBJ2-2, with D unclear. The V end lost 3 bases, the J end lost 7 bases, and 6 bases lay between the germline ends. The CDR3 has 11 residues. Per germline, CDR1 DFQATT and CDR2 SNEGSKA (reference sequence). DNA for the CDR3: TGCAGTGCTAGTCGTGGCGGGGAGCTGTTTTTT. Its protein is CSASRGGELFF.

This sequence joins TRBV7-2 and TRBJ1-5, with D perhaps TRBD1 (5 bases). Trimming stripped 4 bases from V and 7 bases from J, with 11 bases between. The CDR3 covers 13 residues. Germline-derived CDR1 and CDR2 are SGHTA and FQGNSA. CDR3 amino acids: CASSSSGVQPQHF. The CDR3 DNA is TGTGCCAGCAGCTCCTCGGGGGTACAGCCCCAGCATTTT. Variable domain in full (rest from reference TRBV7-2 and TRBJ1-5): GAGVSQSPSNKVTEKGKDVELRCDPISGHTALYWYRQSLGQGLEFLIYFQGNSAPDKSGLPSDRFSAERTGGSVSTLTIQRTQQEDSAVYLCASSSSGVQPQHFGDGTRLSIL.

The rearrangement uses TRBV6-5 and TRBJ1-2, with a tentative D call TRBD1 (5 bases). Trimming shortened V by 6 bases and J by 5 bases, and 13 bases separated the two germline ends. This CDR3 has 13 amino acids. CDR1 and CDR2 from the germline V gene are MNHEY and SVGAGI. CDR3 DNA: TGTGCCAGCAGGACGGGGCAGGGATATGGCTACACCTTC. The encoded protein is CASRTGQGYGYTF.

The rearrangement joins TRBV7-9 to TRBJ1-6; TRBD1 is a possible D gene (5 bases). Germline V gene lookup returns CDR1 SEHNR and CDR2 FQNEAQ (reference sequence). CDR3 length equals 17 residues. V lost 1 base and J lost 8, with 18 bases in between. CDR3 coding DNA: TGTGCCAGCAGCTTAGGATCCCCAGGGCGTGTTGATTCACCCCTCCACTTT. This gives the protein CASSLGSPGRVDSPLHF. Supplemented by reference TRBV7-9 and TRBJ1-6, the full variable domain reads DTGVSQNPRHKITKRGQNVTFRCDPISEHNRLYWYRQTLGQGPEFLTYFQNEAQLEKSRLLSDRFSAERPKGSFSTLEIQRTEQGDSAMYLCASSLGSPGRVDSPLHFGNGTRLTVT.

This clone was detected only once. The genes are TRBV30 and TRBJ2-3; D may match TRBD1 or TRBD2 (7 bases each). Per germline, CDR1 GTSNPN and CDR2 SVGIG (reference sequence). The germline V and J ends were trimmed by 5 bases and 5 bases, with 14 bases remaining between them. The CDR3 runs to 13 residues. Written as DNA, the CDR3 is TGTGCCTGGTCGCAGGGGGGGGGAGATACGCAGTATTTT. Translating it yields CAWSQGGGDTQYF.

The chain carries TRBV7-6 and TRBJ1-4; D gene uncertain. Trimming pared 3 bases from V and 8 bases from J, leaving 10 bases between. Germline CDR1 is SGHVS and CDR2 is FNYEAQ. The CDR3 contains 13 residues. DNA for the CDR3: TGTGCCAGCAGCTTTGACCCCGGGGAAAAACTGTTTTTT. As protein: CASSFDPGEKLFF.

The chain combines TRBV29-1 with TRBJ1-4; D unresolved. Germline V gene sequence: CDR1 SQVTM, CDR2 ANQGSEA. The CDR3 is 13 residues long. Trimming removed 4 bases at V and 9 bases at J, with 15 bases between. CDR3 sequence reads: CSVAEGAGKKLFF. CDR3 nucleotide sequence: TGCAGCGTTGCGGAGGGCGCGGGCAAAAAACTGTTTTTT.

The chain has TRBV5-1 and TRBJ1-2, with TRBD1 matching 7 bases. With V trimmed by 4 bases and J by 4 bases, 7 bases remained unmatched. This CDR3 region has 14 residues. The germline V gene encodes CDR1 SGHRS and CDR2 YFSETQ. The CDR3 DNA sequence: TGCGCCAGCAGCGATGGACAGGCTAGCTATGGCTACACCTTC. Protein product: CASSDGQASYGYTF.

The chain recombines TRBV4-3 with TRBJ2-5; tentatively, D is TRBD2 (6 bases). CDR1 LGHNA and CDR2 YSLEER come from the germline V gene. V lost 1 base and J lost 11, with 14 bases in between. CDR3 length: 13 amino acids. The CDR3 sequence is CASSQGGEKRQYF. CDR3 nucleotide sequence: TGCGCCAGCAGCCAAGGGGGGGAGAAACGGCAGTACTTC.

The chain couples TRBV18 to TRBJ2-7, with 10 positions matching TRBD1. CDR3 length equals 14 residues. In germline, CDR1 is KGHSH, CDR2 LQKENI. Unmatched junction bases numbered 5, after V lost 3 bases and J lost 6 bases. The chain's CDR3 is CASSPGTGVGEQYF. CDR3 coding DNA: TGTGCCAGCTCACCCGGGACAGGGGTCGGCGAGCAGTACTTC.

This chain uses TRBV7-9 with TRBJ2-3; D is uncertain. The CDR3 extends over 15 amino acids. Trimming left V 1 base short and J 1 base short, with 9 bases between. Germline V gene lookup returns CDR1 SEHNR and CDR2 FQNEAQ (reference sequence). CDR3 residues: CASSLGGARTDTQYF. Written as DNA, the CDR3 is TGTGCCAGCAGCTTAGGAGGAGCACGCACAGATACGCAGTATTTT.

The V and J genes are TRBV28 and TRBJ2-1; the match to TRBD2 covers 10 bases. The germline gives CDR1 MDHEN, CDR2 SYDVKM. The ends lost 0 bases at V and 12 bases at J; junction bases unmatched: 11. The CDR3 sequence is 16 residues long. In DNA, the CDR3 is TGTGCCAGCAGTTTATGGAGAACTAGCGGGACTGGGGTGCAGTTCTTC. It encodes CASSLWRTSGTGVQFF.

The CDR3 bases are TGTGCCAGCAGCTCGCTGGACGGGAACACTGAAGCTTTCTTT. Translating gives CASSSLDGNTEAFF. This rearrangement joins TRBV5-4 to TRBJ1-1, with no clear D. Germline loops: CDR1 SGHNT, CDR2 YYREEE (reference sequence). CDR3 size: 14 residues. Trimming cost V 3 bases and J 1 base, with 10 bases left between them.

CDR3 sequence (DNA): TGTGCCAGCAGCGCTGACAGGGGCACTGAAGCTTTCTTT. This sequence encodes CASSADRGTEAFF. The chain uses TRBV6-1 and TRBJ1-1; 8 bases line up with TRBD1. Trimming at V came to 6 bases and at J to 4 bases, leaving 4 bases not matched to a gene. The CDR3 consists of 13 residues. Germline-derived CDR1 and CDR2 are MNHNS and SASEGT.

The rearrangement joins TRBV19 to TRBJ1-1, with TRBD1 identical over 11 bases. Germline V gene sequence: CDR1 LNHDA, CDR2 SQIVND (reference sequence). V lost 4 bases to trimming and J lost 3 bases; unmatched junction nucleotides: 7. The CDR3 runs 16 residues. CDR3 DNA: TGTGCCAGTAGTACCGTCCCGGGACAGGGGGACACTGAAGCTTTCTTT. Translating gives CASSTVPGQGDTEAFF. The complete variable domain, with remaining parts taken from reference TRBV19 and TRBJ1-1, reads DGGITQSPKYLFRKEGQNVTLSCEQNLNHDAMYWYRQDPGQGLRLIYYSQIVNDFQKGDIAEGYSVSREKKESFPLTVTSAQKNPTAFYLCASSTVPGQGDTEAFFGQGTRLTVV.

This clone was counted only a few times. Other DNA sequences in this specimen translate into the identical CDR3. The rearrangement links TRBV28 to TRBJ1-5, with a tentative D call TRBD1 (5 bases). CDR1 and CDR2 from the germline V gene are MDHEN and SYDVKM. V lost 4 bases to trimming and J lost 7 bases, with 8 bases between them. The CDR3 spans 12 residues. The CDR3 DNA follows: TGTGCCAGCAGTTCGCAGGGCCAGCCCCAGCATTTT. As protein: CASSSQGQPQHF.

The chain joins TRBV7-8 to TRBJ2-3, with D tentatively TRBD2 (7 bases). Germline-derived CDR1 and CDR2 are SGHVS and FQNEAQ. V was pared by 2 bases and J by 0 bases, with 12 bases between. The CDR3 length is 16 residues. This CDR3 reads CASSLSGGASTDTQYF. The CDR3 bases are TGTGCCAGCAGCTTAAGTGGGGGGGCGAGCACAGATACGCAGTATTTT.

This sequence joins TRBV4-2 and TRBJ2-3; D is unclear. The CDR3 totals 15 residues. The germline V gene encodes CDR1 LGHNA and CDR2 YNFKEQ. Between the trimmed V and J ends, which lost 3 bases and 0 bases, there was a span of 10 bases. DNA for the CDR3: TGTGCCAGCAGCCAGGACGGCACTAGCACAGATACGCAGTATTTT. It encodes CASSQDGTSTDTQYF.

This chain joins TRBV5-1 and TRBJ2-5; 11 bases match TRBD1. V lost 4 bases and J lost 5; bases outside the gene matches: 13. CDR3 length equals 17 residues. Germline CDR1 SGHRS, CDR2 YFSETQ. Written as DNA, the CDR3 is TGCGCCAGCAGCGTAGGGTTCGGACAGGGGGCTGGCGAGACCCAGTACTTC. Its translation is CASSVGFGQGAGETQYF.

This chain connects TRBV27 to TRBJ2-2; a weak D match, TRBD1 (6 bases). V gave up 5 bases and J gave up 0 bases, with 10 bases separating them. CDR1 and CDR2 from the germline V gene are MNHEY and SMNVEV (reference sequence). CDR3 length equals 15 residues. The CDR3 spells CASSRGTSNTGELFF. CDR3 coding DNA: TGTGCCAGCAGTAGAGGGACATCGAACACCGGGGAGCTGTTTTTT.

V is TRBV23-1 and J is TRBJ2-5; possible D gene TRBD1, 6 bases. TRBV23-1 is annotated as an ORF whose role is uncertain. The CDR3 loop spans 15 amino acids. The ends were cut back, 10 bases at V and 2 bases at J, with 20 bases in the middle. The chain's CDR3 is CATSAQRRGQETQYF. The CDR3 DNA reads as TGCGCCACCTCAGCCCAAAGAAGGGGGCAAGAGACCCAGTACTTC.

The chain recombines TRBV5-1 with TRBJ2-7, with 12 bases that match TRBD1. The germline CDR1 and CDR2 sequences are SGHRS and YFSETQ. The CDR3 has 16 amino acids. Trimming at V came to 4 bases and at J to 2 bases, leaving 7 bases not matched to a gene. The CDR3 reads CASSVTGTGGTYEQYF. In DNA form, the CDR3 reads TGCGCCAGCAGCGTCACCGGGACAGGGGGCACCTACGAGCAGTACTTC.

The rearrangement uses TRBV11-2 and TRBJ2-3, with a possible D match to TRBD1 (6 bases). The germline V gene encodes CDR1 SGHAT and CDR2 FQNNGV. Trimming removed 6 bases from V and 2 bases from J, with 15 bases in between. This CDR3 region has 15 residues. CDR3 sequence: CASSLTGFLTDTQYF. The DNA for the CDR3 is TGTGCCAGCAGTCTCACAGGGTTTCTCACAGATACGCAGTATTTT. Supplemented by reference TRBV11-2 and TRBJ2-3, the full variable domain reads EAGVAQSPRYKIIEKRQSVAFWCNPISGHATLYWYQQILGQGPKLLIQFQNNGVVDDSQLPKDRFSAERLKGVDSTLKIQPAKLEDSAVYLCASSLTGFLTDTQYFGPGTRLTVL.

This clone was detected a few times. The chain joins TRBV11-2 to TRBJ2-5; D call uncertain. Trimming pared 5 bases from V and 5 bases from J, leaving 12 bases between. In germline, CDR1 is SGHAT, CDR2 FQNNGV. The CDR3 length is 13 residues. The DNA for the CDR3 is TGTGCCAGCAGCCCGTCCCTCACCGAGACCCAGTACTTC. It specifies CASSPSLTETQYF.

The rearrangement joins TRBV6-5 to TRBJ2-2; D might be TRBD1 (6 bases). The CDR3 has 14 amino acids. Trimming pared 6 bases from V and 5 bases from J, leaving 13 bases between. Germline loops: CDR1 MNHEY, CDR2 SVGAGI. The CDR3 is CASRTGTPTGELFF. For the CDR3, the DNA is TGTGCCAGCAGAACCGGGACACCTACCGGGGAGCTGTTTTTT.

This chain joins TRBV7-2 and TRBJ1-4; 7 nucleotides align to TRBD1. V lost 6 bases to trimming and J lost 1 base; unmatched junction nucleotides: 11. CDR1 is SGHTA and CDR2 is FQGNSA in the germline V gene. The CDR3 covers 17 residues. CDR3 loop: CASSFIRGEGTNEKLFF. The CDR3 DNA sequence: TGTGCCAGCAGTTTTATCAGGGGGGAGGGAACTAATGAAAAACTGTTTTTT.